This note documents a single TCR beta chain sequence. This clone was detected ten times or more. Its antigen is not yet known. It has no much larger one-base neighbor in the sample; base qualities were not kept. This sample includes further DNA sequences coding for the same CDR3. The sample comes from a study of T cell responses to AZD1222 COVID-19 vaccine (dated by TCRdb to 2020 to 2022). In the study overall: Because spike-specific TCR depth and breadth did not differ between the two schedules, AZD1222 recipients who got a second dose at roughly 4 weeks were pooled with those who got a second dose at roughly 12 weeks. A total of approximately 250 trial participants underwent TCR sequencing, of whom nearly 210 had received two doses of AZD1222 and roughly 26 had received two doses of the MenACWY control vaccine. Trial participants were enrolled by age into subgroups of 18-55, 56-69 and 70-plus years, and around 150, 28 and 57 TCR-sequenced participants, respectively, were included in these subgroups.

The time point label, as the study defines it: baseline before first vaccination. Vaccinee samples came from UK trials COV001 and COV002, including a single-blind randomized controlled phase 2/3 trial of AZD1222 (ChAdOx1 nCoV-19) in healthy adults. For TCRbeta chain sequencing, PBMC samples were collected from trial participants at day 0 and at day 28 after the second dose. The CDR3 regions of human TCRbeta chains were subjected to immunosequencing. The original pipeline was this. Repertoire TCRs were checked for matches against a reference library of SARS-CoV-2-specific TCRs that had been generated using the MIRA antigen-specificity platform. Breadth meant the fraction of unique TCRs that were SARS-CoV-2-associated, whereas depth meant the fraction of total T cells that were SARS-CoV-2-associated. Using the MIRA data, each spike-specific TCR was mapped to the spike region that the TCR reacts to and placed in a CD4 or CD8 class. Log10-transformed breadth and depth values were compared by one-way ANOVA with Sidak's multiple comparisons tests. The table was pulled from immuneACCESS by TCRdb, which kept in-frame rearrangements only. Such tables lose some clones; where checked, under half of the loss comes from unresolved V genes, and the rest has no known cause. That table gives V, J and clone size, and the DNA gave D and trimming. Counted in this sample were about 92,000 clones; around 90% of them appeared once. The top ten clonotypes cover 22% of the sample.

Broader findings and caveats from the paper: The vaccine-associated CD4 TCRs covered the entire spike protein, and the dominant responses fell in regions 160-218 and 743-854. No day 14 peak-response samples were available, so repertoires were characterized only after the peak T cell response. In the small 56-69-year group, the increase in depth fell short of significance, most likely because of low power. Nearly half of unique spike-specific TCRs reportedly recognized epitopes outside regions mutated in the B.1.351 and B.1.1.7 variants. Most participants were white British and females outnumbered males, and the authors suggested that clonal diversity may have been underestimated. A significant rise in spike-specific TCR breadth and depth was observed after two AZD1222 doses relative to day 0 and relative to MenACWY recipients. Conclusions about previously exposed vaccinees are limited because only six or seven AZD1222 recipients were SARS-CoV-2 seropositive at baseline.

Based on the germline V gene (reference sequence), the CDR1 and CDR2 sequences are MNHEY and SMNVEV. The CDR3 contains 13 residues, cysteine and phenylalanine counted. Just the 39-base CDR3 DNA is kept, in frame starting at base 1. A distance of 7 bases separates the germline ends of V and J, which lose 2 bases and 5 bases respectively. This TCR was recovered from an adult in good health. This chain joins TRBV27 to TRBJ1-5, with a tentative D gene TRBD1 over 5 matching bases. Sequencing used peripheral blood, obtained on day 0 of AZD1222 vaccination. Here is the DNA: TGTGCCAGCAGTTTACTAGGGGATCAGCCCCAGCATTTT. It specifies CASSLLGDQPQHF.